The 32 T cell receptor beta chains presented below share a single source sample, sequenced in a study of T cells of healthy individuals. One entry per CDR3 protein, called by TCRdb with MiXCR from the 5' RACE reads. The sample lists tens of thousands of distinct CDR3 sequences; 14% to 15% were seen once. The origin of the receptors is a human donor in good health.

This clonotype has more than one count but fewer than ten. The chain employs TRBV7-6 and TRBJ2-5; D assignment may be TRBD1 or TRBD2 (5 bases each). This CDR3 contains 14 residues. The V and J ends lost 2 bases and 2 bases respectively, with 9 bases between them. The germline V gene encodes CDR1 SGHVS and CDR2 FNYEAQ. The CDR3 protein is CASSLTGAQETQYF. DNA for the CDR3: TGTGCCAGCAGCTTAACCGGGGCGCAAGAGACCCAGTACTTC.

This clonotype was detected a few times. V usage is TRBV7-2 and J usage is TRBJ2-1; 9 bases are shared with TRBD2. J lost 4 bases, V lost 5 bases, and 9 bases had no gene match. Germline V gene data show CDR1 as SGHTA and CDR2 as FQGNSA. The CDR3 runs 16 residues. The CDR3 sequence is CASSPMFLAGYNEQFF. DNA of the CDR3: TGTGCCAGCAGCCCAATGTTCCTAGCGGGGTACAATGAGCAGTTCTTC.

This chain uses TRBV20-1 with TRBJ2-1; D gene ambiguous. This CDR3 has 12 residues. V dropped 3 bases and J dropped 7 bases, with 10 bases sitting between them. Looked up from germline, CDR1 is DFQATT and CDR2 is SNEGSKA (reference sequence). CDR3 bases: TGCAGTGCTAGGCCACAGACAAATGAGCAGTTCTTC. Residues: CSARPQTNEQFF.

This clonotype was detected only a few times. The rearrangement uses TRBV20-1 and TRBJ2-7; 7 bases fit TRBD2. This CDR3 contains 15 residues. After removal of 0 bases from V and 0 bases from J, the junction contained 5 bases not matched to a gene. Germline V gene sequence: CDR1 DFQATT, CDR2 SNEGSKA (reference sequence). DNA of the CDR3: TGCAGTGCTAGAGATGGGGAGGGACCCTCCTACGAGCAGTACTTC. Amino acids: CSARDGEGPSYEQYF.

A word on this clonotype: A much bigger clone sits one base away, suggesting this may be a read error. CDR3 sequence (DNA): TGTGCCAGCAGCTCCGGACAGGGGAGTTCTGGGGCCGACGTCCTGACTTTC. This translates into CASSSGQGSSGADVLTF. The chain recombines TRBV7-8 with TRBJ2-6; TRBD1 agrees at 9 bases. The CDR3 covers 17 residues. CDR1 is SGHVS and CDR2 is FQNEAQ in the germline V gene.

This clonotype was counted between two and nine times. This sequence joins TRBV27 and TRBJ2-3, with TRBD1 identical over 9 bases. The J segment lost 1 base and the V segment lost 6 bases, leaving 5 bases of the junction unmatched. Germline CDR1 reads MNHEY; CDR2 reads SMNVEV (reference sequence). This CDR3 is built from 15 residues. The CDR3 DNA reads as TGTGCCAGCAGGTACAGGGGGCTCGGCACAGATACGCAGTATTTT. Its protein product is CASRYRGLGTDTQYF.

The V call is TRBV4-3, the J call TRBJ2-1; D is uncertain. CDR1 is LGHNA, CDR2 YSLEER, per germline. The length of the CDR3 is 15 residues. Trimming pared 1 base from V and 0 bases from J, leaving 7 bases between. The DNA of the CDR3 is TGCGCCAGCAGCCAAGGTTCTAGCTCCTACAATGAGCAGTTCTTC. It yields the protein CASSQGSSSYNEQFF.

There are a few counts of this clonotype. The rearrangement links TRBV5-1 to TRBJ2-2; 11 nucleotides align to TRBD1. The CDR3 loop spans 19 amino acids. The J segment lost 0 bases and the V segment lost 4 bases, leaving 11 bases of the junction unmatched. Germline loops: CDR1 SGHRS, CDR2 YFSETQ. The CDR3 coding sequence is TGCGCCAGCAGCCCGTCCCCCGGGACAGGGGGTGCGAACACCGGGGAGCTGTTTTTT. The encoded protein is CASSPSPGTGGANTGELFF.

CDR3 bases: TGTGCCAGCAGCAAAACAGGGAGGGACACTGAAGCTTTCTTT. Protein: CASSKTGRDTEAFF. V usage is TRBV27 and J usage is TRBJ1-1; perhaps TRBD1 as D (6 bases). This CDR3 region has 14 residues. CDR1 and CDR2 (germline): MNHEY, SMNVEV (reference sequence). Trimming removed 6 bases at V and 3 bases at J, with 14 bases between.

This clonotype occurred a few times. This chain uses TRBV20-1 with TRBJ1-1, with 8 positions matching TRBD1. The CDR3 is 12 residues long. The germline gives CDR1 DFQATT, CDR2 SNEGSKA (reference sequence). The trim removed 6 bases at V and 4 bases at J, leaving 4 bases unmatched. CDR3 sequence reads: CSAATGGTEAFF. The CDR3 region has the DNA TGCAGTGCGGCTACAGGGGGCACTGAAGCTTTCTTT.

This chain uses TRBV11-2 with TRBJ2-1; 9 nucleotides line up with TRBD2. The germline CDR1 and CDR2 sequences are SGHAT and FQNNGV. Unmatched junction bases numbered 11, after V lost 7 bases and J lost 7 bases. This CDR3 has 15 residues. The CDR3 nucleotides are TGTGCCAGCAACACGGAGGGCGGGAGGGTGAATGAGCAGTTCTTC. Translating gives CASNTEGGRVNEQFF.

The rearrangement joins TRBV2 to TRBJ2-7; 9 bases agree with TRBD2. J lost 0 bases, V lost 3 bases, and 3 bases had no gene match. The CDR3 totals 15 residues. Germline CDR1 is SNHLY and CDR2 is FYNNEI. The CDR3, as DNA: TGTGCCAGCAGTGAGGCGGGAGGGAGCTCCTACGAGCAGTACTTC. Amino acid sequence: CASSEAGGSSYEQYF.

This clonotype was observed a handful of times. The chain is built from TRBV7-9 and TRBJ2-3; the D gene is possibly TRBD2 (5 bases). The CDR3 extends over 15 amino acids. The V gene's germline CDR1 is SEHNR and CDR2 FQNEAQ (reference sequence). Trimming pared 7 bases from V and 6 bases from J, leaving 20 bases between. As DNA, the CDR3 is TGTGCCAGCATCTCGTTGACTATCAATACCGATACGCAGTATTTT. Its protein product is CASISLTINTDTQYF.

This clonotype was seen only once. CDR3 loop: CSVEPGGNTEAFF. The CDR3, as DNA: TGCAGCGTTGAACCGGGGGGGAACACTGAAGCTTTCTTT. The V and J genes are TRBV29-1 and TRBJ1-1, with D tentatively TRBD1 (5 bases). V was shortened by 2 bases and J by 1 base, with 8 bases between the two germline ends. Germline V gene data show CDR1 as SQVTM and CDR2 as ANQGSEA. The CDR3 totals 13 residues. The whole variable domain, filled in from reference TRBV29-1 and TRBJ1-1, reads SAVISQKPSRDICQRGTSLTIQCQVDSQVTMMFWYRQQPGQSLTLIATANQGSEATYESGFVIDKFPISRPNLTFSTLTVSNMSPEDSSIYLCSVEPGGNTEAFFGQGTRLTVV.

This clonotype was seen at least ten times. The chain couples TRBV25-1 to TRBJ1-5; 7 nucleotides match TRBD1. The germline V gene encodes CDR1 MGHDK and CDR2 SYGVNS. CDR3 length: 13 amino acids. V lost 6 bases and J lost 3; bases outside the gene matches: 2. The CDR3 here is CASSDRDNQPQHF. The CDR3 DNA reads TGTGCCAGCAGCGACAGGGACAATCAGCCCCAGCATTTT.

This chain connects TRBV20-1 to TRBJ2-3; D is uncertain. V was shortened by 8 bases and J by 6 bases, with 15 bases between the two germline ends. The germline V gene has CDR1 DFQATT and CDR2 SNEGSKA (reference sequence). The CDR3 is 12 amino acids. The CDR3 sequence is CSWAARGDTQYF. The CDR3 DNA follows: TGCAGTTGGGCCGCGCGTGGGGATACGCAGTATTTT.

At least ten counts were recorded for this clonotype. The chain couples TRBV12-3 or TRBV12-4 to TRBJ1-5, with D perhaps TRBD1 (5 bases). This CDR3 is built from 14 residues. V was shortened by 3 bases and J by 5 bases, with 11 bases between the two germline ends. CDR3 in DNA: TGTGCCAGCAGTTTGTGGGGGGTGGATCAGCCCCAGCATTTT. Translation gives CASSLWGVDQPQHF.

This clonotype was seen ten or more times. V is TRBV6-5 and J is TRBJ1-6, with D perhaps TRBD1 (6 bases). CDR1 MNHEY and CDR2 SVGAGI come from the germline V gene. The V gene lost 0 bases and the J gene lost 6 bases, with 9 bases spanning the gap. The CDR3 is 15 amino acids. The CDR3 coding sequence is TGTGCCAGCAGTTACTCCGGGGGCGCTAATTCACCCCTCCACTTT. This encodes CASSYSGGANSPLHF.

The chain has TRBV5-1 and TRBJ2-1, with a tentative D call TRBD1 (6 bases). V lost 2 bases, J lost 9 bases, and 18 bases lay in between. CDR1 and CDR2 (germline): SGHRS, YFSETQ. The CDR3 is 15 residues long. The CDR3 sequence: CASSFMITGQGEQFF. CDR3 nucleotides: TGCGCCAGCAGCTTCATGATAACAGGGCAGGGTGAGCAGTTCTTC.

In its sample, this clonotype was seen many times. V is TRBV11-2 and J is TRBJ1-2; tentative D call: TRBD1 (5 bases). The CDR3 runs 13 residues. CDR1 and CDR2 (germline): SGHAT, FQNNGV. V lost 4 bases and J 11 bases, leaving 17 bases between the germline ends. Written as DNA, the CDR3 is TGTGCCAGCAGCTCCGGACGGTTAAGGGGATACACCTTC. Protein sequence: CASSSGRLRGYTF.

The chain is built from TRBV12-3 or TRBV12-4 and TRBJ1-5; 9 nucleotides align to TRBD1. Unmatched junction bases numbered 6, after V lost 4 bases and J lost 8 bases. The CDR3 contains 14 residues. CDR3 sequence (DNA): TGTGCCAGCAGTTCGGGACAGGGTCGGGAGCCCCAGCATTTT. Its protein is CASSSGQGREPQHF.

The sample holds a few counts of this clonotype. This sequence joins TRBV7-2 and TRBJ2-1, with D possibly being TRBD2 (7 bases). Germline CDR1 and CDR2: SGHTA and FQGNSA. Trimming removed 4 bases at V and 7 bases at J, with 17 bases between. This CDR3 region has 15 residues. CDR3 loop: CASSSRGGGRNEQFF. CDR3 in DNA: TGTGCCAGCAGCTCGAGGGGGGGGGGCCGGAATGAGCAGTTCTTC.

In its sample, this clonotype was seen many times. The chain combines TRBV10-3 with TRBJ1-1; D is undetermined. This CDR3 is 12 amino acids long. The ends were cut back, 4 bases at V and 1 base at J, with 4 bases in the middle. CDR1 and CDR2 (germline): ENHRY, SYGVKD. CDR3 bases: TGTGCCATCAGTGGACGGAACACTGAAGCTTTCTTT. Encoded protein: CAISGRNTEAFF.

The J gene is TRBJ2-1, the V gene TRBV19, with a weak D call TRBD2 (5 bases). V was shortened by 4 bases and J by 4 bases, with 17 bases between the two germline ends. The CDR3 has 16 residues. Germline V gives CDR1 LNHDA, CDR2 SQIVND (reference sequence). In nucleotides, the CDR3 is TGTGCCAGTAGTACCTCCGGGGTCCGAGCTTACAATGAGCAGTTCTTC. Encoded protein: CASSTSGVRAYNEQFF.

This clonotype was counted at least ten times. The chain is built from TRBV7-9 and TRBJ2-7, with a weak D call TRBD2 (5 bases). There are 15 residues in the CDR3. Germline V CDR1 and CDR2: SEHNR, FQNEAQ (reference sequence). V was pared by 7 bases and J by 3 bases, with 19 bases between. Here the CDR3 DNA reads TGTGCCAGCACCCCATGGGAGACTCCCGGCTACGAGCAGTACTTC. Its translation is CASTPWETPGYEQYF.

About this clonotype itself: A much larger clone differs from this one at a single base, so this may be a read error. Because it lacks the conserved phenylalanine or tryptophan at the end, this CDR3 is likely a read error. V and J are TRBV2 and TRBJ2-3; perhaps TRBD1 as D (5 bases). The CDR3 contains 15 residues. V shed 3 bases and J shed 1 base, with 11 bases lying between them. Germline loops: CDR1 SNHLY, CDR2 FYNNEI. DNA of the CDR3: TGTGCCAGCAGTGAGACAGCTCCCGGCACAGATACGCAGTATTTA. Translation gives CASSETAPGTDTQYL.

This chain connects TRBV6-6 to TRBJ2-7; possible D gene TRBD2, 5 bases. This CDR3 region has 14 residues. Per germline, CDR1 MNHNY and CDR2 SVGAGI (reference sequence). Trimming shortened V by 5 bases and J by 7 bases, and 18 bases separated the two germline ends. The CDR3 loop reads CASSRISNGVEQYF. The CDR3 DNA is TGTGCCAGCAGTCGTATATCAAACGGGGTTGAGCAGTACTTC.

This clonotype was detected a few times. DNA of the CDR3: TGTGCCAGCAGCGATAAGGGACAGAGCTATGGCTACACCTTC. Translated, it gives CASSDKGQSYGYTF. The chain combines TRBV5-6 with TRBJ1-2; 7 bases fit TRBD1. Germline CDR1 SGHDT, CDR2 YYEEEE. V shed 4 bases and J 4 bases; nucleotides not matched to a gene: 7. This CDR3 spans 14 amino acids.

This clonotype was seen a few times. The rearrangement joins TRBV18 to TRBJ2-5; D is uncertain. Trimming took 3 bases from V and 5 from J, leaving 22 bases between them. The germline V gene encodes CDR1 KGHSH and CDR2 LQKENI. This CDR3 region has 17 residues. The CDR3 DNA sequence: TGTGCCAGCTCACCGGCAAGGATACCATACCCTGGGGAGACCCAGTACTTC. Encoded protein: CASSPARIPYPGETQYF.

This clonotype was seen a handful of times. The chain couples TRBV5-1 to TRBJ1-2, with TRBD1 matching over 9 bases. Per germline, CDR1 SGHRS and CDR2 YFSETQ. Germline trimming cut 0 bases from V and 0 bases from J; bases unmatched to any gene: 3. The CDR3 length is 16 residues. This CDR3 reads CASSLAGQGTNYGYTF. The CDR3 nucleotides read TGCGCCAGCAGCTTGGCCGGACAGGGGACTAACTATGGCTACACCTTC.

In its sample, this clonotype was seen a few times. The gene calls are TRBV7-8 and TRBJ1-2, with D unclear. V lost 8 bases and J lost 7, with 26 bases in between. CDR1 SGHVS and CDR2 FQNEAQ come from the germline V gene. The CDR3 runs to 16 residues. CDR3 loop: CASFPSVLSGSGGYTF. The CDR3 nucleotides read TGTGCCAGCTTCCCCTCGGTTCTAAGCGGGTCAGGTGGCTACACCTTC.

V usage is TRBV29-1 and J usage is TRBJ2-7; TRBD2 is a possible D gene (7 bases). V was pared by 6 bases and J by 2 bases, with 20 bases between. The CDR3 extends over 15 amino acids. From germline, CDR1 is SQVTM and CDR2 ANQGSEA. The CDR3 is CSVGGGGTLTYEQYF. As DNA, the CDR3 is TGCAGCGTGGGGGGGGGCGGCACTTTAACCTACGAGCAGTACTTC.